A single sample is the source of the 17 T cell receptor beta chains below, sequenced in a study of blood T cell repertoires in COVID-19. The data were produced by immunoSEQ multiplex PCR, yet TCRdb's version contains in-frame clones alone and is incomplete. The sample has some 80,000 clones; about 73% are singletons. Sequencing was done on a sample of peripheral blood. These receptors were taken from a man between 60 and 70 years old with COVID-19, enrolled during active disease.

The chain recombines TRBV6-5 with TRBJ2-3; the D gene is possibly TRBD1 (5 bases). V was clipped by 0 bases and J by 2 bases, with 6 bases between them. Per the germline V gene, CDR1 is MNHEY and CDR2 is SVGAGI. The CDR3 covers 14 residues. The CDR3 sequence is CASSYSRDTDTQYF. In DNA, the CDR3 is TGTGCCAGCAGTTACTCCAGGGACACAGATACGCAGTATTTT.

This sequence joins TRBV19 and TRBJ1-6; 9 nucleotides match TRBD1. CDR3 length equals 15 residues. V shed 5 bases, J shed 9 bases, and the junction held 8 bases outside the gene matches. Germline CDR1 and CDR2: LNHDA and SQIVND (reference sequence). CDR3 protein: CASSQGTGILSPLHF. The CDR3 DNA is TGTGCCAGTAGTCAAGGGACAGGGATCCTTTCACCCCTCCACTTT. The entire variable domain, with the rest obtained from reference TRBV19 and TRBJ1-6, is as follows: DGGITQSPKYLFRKEGQNVTLSCEQNLNHDAMYWYRQDPGQGLRLIYYSQIVNDFQKGDIAEGYSVSREKKESFPLTVTSAQKNPTAFYLCASSQGTGILSPLHFGNGTRLTVT.

This clone appeared once. V gene TRBV5-1 combines with J gene TRBJ1-6, with D tentatively TRBD1 (6 bases). Germline-derived CDR1 and CDR2 are SGHRS and YFSETQ. Trimming shortened V by 0 bases and J by 6 bases, and 13 bases separated the two germline ends. The CDR3 totals 16 residues. The CDR3 region is CASSLGQEETNSPLHF. The DNA for the CDR3 is TGCGCCAGCAGCTTGGGACAGGAGGAGACTAATTCACCCCTCCACTTT.

The sample holds one count of this clone. The rearrangement uses TRBV7-9 and TRBJ1-2, with a tentative D call TRBD1 (6 bases). The CDR3 is 13 amino acids. Deletions cut 5 bases from V and 8 bases from J, with 15 bases between. Germline V lookup: CDR1 SEHNR, CDR2 FQNEAQ (reference sequence). CDR3 nucleotides: TGTGCCAGCAGCCCCCCCCCGGGGGGCGGCTACACCTTC. This sequence encodes CASSPPPGGGYTF.

The rearrangement uses TRBV5-5 and TRBJ1-1; D is unresolved. Trimming left V 3 bases short and J 0 bases short, with 21 bases between. The CDR3 length is 18 residues. Germline CDR1 and CDR2: SGHKS and YYEKEE (reference sequence). CDR3 in amino acids: CASSSLAGGWVMNTEAFF. In DNA form, the CDR3 reads TGTGCCAGCAGCTCGCTGGCCGGAGGGTGGGTAATGAACACTGAAGCTTTCTTT.

The CDR3 DNA follows: TGTGCCAGCAGCTTCGAAACTTCCCCCGGGGAGACCCAGTACTTC. Translating gives CASSFETSPGETQYF. V gene TRBV11-3 combines with J gene TRBJ2-5; D unclear. V shed 3 bases and J shed 5 bases, with 16 bases lying between them. The CDR3 covers 15 residues. Germline V gives CDR1 SGHNT, CDR2 YENEEA.

This rearrangement joins TRBV6-5 to TRBJ1-2; 10 bases align to TRBD1. Trimming at V came to 0 bases and at J to 4 bases, leaving 2 bases not matched to a gene. The CDR3 consists of 15 residues. In germline, CDR1 is MNHEY, CDR2 SVGAGI. CDR3 sequence (DNA): TGTGCCAGCAGTTACTCCGGGACAGGGGTCTATGGCTACACCTTC. It yields the protein CASSYSGTGVYGYTF.

This clone was detected only a few times. V gene TRBV15 combines with J gene TRBJ2-5; the D gene is possibly TRBD2 (5 bases). Trimming cost V 5 bases and J 5 bases, with 21 bases left between them. CDR1 and CDR2 from the germline V gene are LNHNV and YYDKDF (reference sequence). The CDR3 is 16 residues long. CDR3 nucleotides: TGTGCCACCAGCGGAGGCCGAGGAATGGGTTTGGAGACCCAGTACTTC. Protein: CATSGGRGMGLETQYF.

The chain employs TRBV6-5 and TRBJ2-7, with 11 bases aligning to TRBD1. The germline CDR1 and CDR2 sequences are MNHEY and SVGAGI. V shed 6 bases and J 3 bases; nucleotides not matched to a gene: 7. The CDR3 is 15 amino acids. CDR3: CASSPGTGGFYEQYF. CDR3 nucleotides: TGTGCCAGCAGCCCCGGGACAGGGGGTTTCTACGAGCAGTACTTC.

A single count supports this clone. The V gene is TRBV25-1, the J gene TRBJ2-5; D remains unclear. The length of the CDR3 is 12 residues. Germline CDR1 and CDR2: MGHDK and SYGVNS. The V gene lost 11 bases and the J gene lost 5 bases, with 15 bases spanning the gap. The CDR3 spells CAEPNSSETQYF. In nucleotides, the CDR3 is TGTGCCGAACCTAATTCGTCCGAGACCCAGTACTTC. The variable domain in full, completed from reference TRBV25-1 and TRBJ2-5, reads EADIYQTPRYLVIGTGKKITLECSQTMGHDKMYWYQQDPGMELHLIHYSYGVNSTEKGDLSSESTVSRIRTEHFPLTLESARPSHTSQYLCAEPNSSETQYFGPGTRLLVL.

This chain connects TRBV7-3 to TRBJ2-2, with D hard to call. The CDR3 is 13 residues long. Germline assignment: CDR1 SGHTA and CDR2 FQGTGA. The V end was cut by 5 bases, the J end by 5 bases, with 9 bases between. CDR3 DNA sequence: TGTGCCAGCAGCCCAAAGAGTACCGGGGAGCTGTTTTTT. Its translation is CASSPKSTGELFF.

This clone was seen a single time. The rearrangement links TRBV7-8 to TRBJ1-2; no clear D gene. Germline V gene data show CDR1 as SGHVS and CDR2 as FQNEAQ. The CDR3 has 13 residues. Trimming stripped 1 base from V and 4 bases from J, with 7 bases between. DNA for the CDR3: TGTGCCAGCAGCTTAGGACTGAGCTATGGCTACACCTTC. Its translation is CASSLGLSYGYTF.

The CDR3 DNA reads TGCGCCAGCAGCTTGATAGGGGGCAATGAAAAACTGTTTTTT. As protein: CASSLIGGNEKLFF. The chain employs TRBV5-1 and TRBJ1-4, with 7 nucleotides matching TRBD1. Germline V lookup: CDR1 SGHRS, CDR2 YFSETQ. Trimming took 1 base from V and 5 from J; bases not matched to a gene: 2. This CDR3 has 14 amino acids. The whole variable domain, filled in from reference TRBV5-1 and TRBJ1-4, reads KAGVTQTPRYLIKTRGQQVTLSCSPISGHRSVSWYQQTPGQGLQFLFEYFSETQRNKGNFPGRFSGRQFSNSRSEMNVSTLELGDSALYLCASSLIGGNEKLFFGSGTQLSVL.

V usage is TRBV9 and J usage is TRBJ2-1; possible D gene TRBD2, 6 bases. Germline V gene data show CDR1 as SGDLS and CDR2 as YYNGEE. This CDR3 is 15 amino acids long. Deletions cut 4 bases from V and 9 bases from J, with 20 bases between. DNA of the CDR3: TGTGCCAGCAGCTCCCAGCCCGGGGGATTAGGTGAGCAGTTCTTC. It encodes CASSSQPGGLGEQFF.

This clone was found once. The rearrangement joins TRBV9 to TRBJ1-1; D is uncertain. Per the germline V gene, CDR1 is SGDLS and CDR2 is YYNGEE. With 6 bases removed from V and 4 bases from J, the gap between germline ends came to 16 bases. CDR3 length: 14 amino acids. CDR3 DNA: TGTGCCAGCAACCGGGGTAGGGTCGGCACTGAAGCTTTCTTT. The encoded protein is CASNRGRVGTEAFF.

J is TRBJ2-1 and V is TRBV3-1 (or the pseudogene TRBV3-2); tentatively, D is TRBD1 (6 bases). This CDR3 contains 14 residues. The germline V gene encodes CDR1 LGHDT and CDR2 YNNKEL (reference sequence). Trimming took 2 bases from V and 7 from J, leaving 12 bases between them. The CDR3 loop is CASSQLQGRNEQFF. CDR3 in DNA: TGTGCCAGCAGCCAACTACAGGGTCGTAATGAGCAGTTCTTC.

This clone occurred a few times. For the CDR3, the DNA is TGTGCCAGCAGCTTCCGAGACAGACCGAACTATGGCTACACCTTC. It yields the protein CASSFRDRPNYGYTF. V gene TRBV5-6 combines with J gene TRBJ1-2, with a possible D match to TRBD1 (5 bases). Trimming shortened V by 2 bases and J by 2 bases, and 13 bases separated the two germline ends. The CDR3 has 15 residues. Germline CDR1 SGHDT, CDR2 YYEEEE.